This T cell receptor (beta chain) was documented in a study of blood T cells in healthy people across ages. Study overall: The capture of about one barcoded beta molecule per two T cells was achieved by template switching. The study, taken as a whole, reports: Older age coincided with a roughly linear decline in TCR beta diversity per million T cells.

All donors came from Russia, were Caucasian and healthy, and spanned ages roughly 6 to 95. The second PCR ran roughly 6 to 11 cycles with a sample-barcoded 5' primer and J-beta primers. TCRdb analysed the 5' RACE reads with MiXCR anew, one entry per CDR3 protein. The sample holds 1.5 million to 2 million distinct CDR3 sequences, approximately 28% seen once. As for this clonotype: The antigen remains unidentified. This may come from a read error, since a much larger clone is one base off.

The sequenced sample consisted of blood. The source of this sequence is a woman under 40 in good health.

The CDR3 is CSARDWTQFNEQYF. CDR3 nucleotide sequence: TGCAGTGCTAGAGACTGGACACAGTTTAATGAGCAGTACTTC. V usage is TRBV20-1 and J usage is TRBJ2-7; maybe TRBD1 (5 bases). The germline V gene has CDR1 DFQATT and CDR2 SNEGSKA (reference sequence). This CDR3 has 14 residues. The ends were cut back, 0 bases at V and 7 bases at J, with 16 bases in the middle.